The text below deals with one T cell receptor beta chain. What it recognizes is unknown. The data derive from a study of T-cell memory formation after mild COVID-19. Across the study: Largely donor-specific sequence clusters came from a couple of donors. Findings of the study overall: CD4+ contracting clones lay mainly in CM and EM, CD8+ ones in EMRA. Some clones that responded were present in memory (sampled pre-infection), which suggests cross-reactive memory joined.

TCRdb processed the 5' RACE reads anew with MiXCR; each CDR3 protein has one entry. The sample shows around 310,000 distinct CDR3 sequences, around 15% of them seen only once. The CDR3 runs to 13 residues. V was pared by 6 bases and J by 7 bases, with 8 bases of the junction left unmatched. Germline V gives CDR1 MDHEN, CDR2 SYDVKM. V is TRBV28 and J is TRBJ1-1, with TRBD1 identical over 7 bases. The sequence was collected from a man aged 18 to 30 who had mild COVID-19 (a few samples of this study predate the infection). Cell type and time point are not known. Sequences were obtained from PBMCs or a T cell subset sorted from them (not recorded which). The CDR3 nucleotides read TGTGCCAGCAGCCTTATCCGGGACAGTGAAGCTTTCTTT. Translated: CASSLIRDSEAFF.